These T cell receptor beta chains were read from a single sample in a study of cytomegalovirus exposure and HLA in healthy donors. The data were produced by immunoSEQ multiplex PCR, yet TCRdb's version contains in-frame clones alone and is incomplete. This repertoire shows hundreds of thousands of clones, approximately 84% found once; its top ten account for about 0.58%. Sequencing input: PBMCs. All receptors derive from a woman in her thirties or forties in good health and CMV-seronegative. The CDR3 runs from the conserved cysteine through the conserved F or W. A D gene is named only where the DNA matches it firmly. Clone sizes are given selectively: once, few, many, or a class where the clone is expanded.

TGTTCCAGCAGCTTAGCAGGGAGTGAGCAGTTCTTC	CSSSLAGSEQFF	TRBJ2-1	TRBV7-9	.	.
TGTGCCAGCAGTAGGACGTCGGGGTCCTACGAGCAGTACTTC	CASSRTSGSYEQYF	TRBJ2-7	TRBV27	.	.
TGTGCCAGTATCTCGACAGGGGCAACTAATGAAAAACTGTTTTTT	CASISTGATNEKLFF	TRBJ1-4	TRBV19	TRBD1	.
TGTGCCAGCAGTTCTTGGCCGGGAGATAATTCACCCCTCCACTTT	CASSSWPGDNSPLHF	TRBJ1-6	TRBV28	.	.
TGCGCCAGCAGCTTGGAGGCTAGCGGGGCTCAAGAGACCCAGTACTTC	CASSLEASGAQETQYF	TRBJ2-5	TRBV5-1	TRBD2	.
TGCGCCAGCAGCCAAGACCCCCCGGGGAGGGAAGAGACCCAGTACTTC	CASSQDPPGREETQYF	TRBJ2-5	TRBV4-1	TRBD2	.
TGTGCCAGCAGTGAGCCCTCACAGTACAGCTCCTACGAGCAGTACTTC	CASSEPSQYSSYEQYF	TRBJ2-7	TRBV6-4	.	.
TGTGCCAGCTCACCCCAACAGGCCAGCACCAGCACAGATACGCAGTATTTT	CASSPQQASTSTDTQYF	TRBJ2-3	TRBV18	.	.
TGTGCCAGCAGTGACGGGACTTCGAACACCGGGGAGCTGTTTTTT	CASSDGTSNTGELFF	TRBJ2-2	TRBV2	.	.
TGTGCCAGCAGCCGAGACCCACGGGAGGCCGAGCAGTACTTC	CASSRDPREAEQYF	TRBJ2-7	TRBV28	TRBD2	.
TGTGCCAGCAGCTTGGCAGGGACAGGGGGTTTAGTGGCTTTCTTT	CASSLAGTGGLVAFF	TRBJ1-1	TRBV5-6	TRBD1	.
TGTGCCAGCAGCACATGGATACAGGGGTATGAGCAGTTCTTC	CASSTWIQGYEQFF	TRBJ2-1	TRBV5-4	TRBD1	.
TGCGCCAGCACCGGGGCCGTGGGGACAGAAGCTTTCTTT	CASTGAVGTEAFF	TRBJ1-1	TRBV5-1	.	once
TGTGCCAGCAGCTTTGACAGGGCAGGGTTAGGCACTGAAGCTTTCTTT	CASSFDRAGLGTEAFF	TRBJ1-1	TRBV7-2	TRBD1	.
TGCGCCAGCAGCCAAGACATGACTGAAGCTTTCTTT	CASSQDMTEAFF	TRBJ1-1	TRBV4-1	.	.
TGTGCCAGTAGTAACAGGGGTACTGAAGCTTTCTTT	CASSNRGTEAFF	TRBJ1-1	TRBV19	TRBD1	.
TGTGCCAGCAGCCGCGGTCGGACTCGTGAGACCCAGTACTTC	CASSRGRTRETQYF	TRBJ2-5	TRBV7-8	.	.
TGTGCCAGCAGTTTTTCTGCGGGGATTGCAACTAATGAAAAACTGTTTTTT	CASSFSAGIATNEKLFF	TRBJ1-4	TRBV28	.	.
TGTGCCTGGAGGGGACAGGGTGAGTTAGATACGCAGTATTTT	CAWRGQGELDTQYF	TRBJ2-3	TRBV30	TRBD1	.
TGTGCCAGCAGCTTCTACAGGGCGGATACGCAGTATTTT	CASSFYRADTQYF	TRBJ2-3	TRBV7-2	.	.
TGTGCCTGGAATCCGGGGGGTTGGGGAGAGACCCAGTACTTC	CAWNPGGWGETQYF	TRBJ2-5	TRBV30	TRBD2	once
TGTGCCAGCAGCTTAAGCCCAGGCCACGGCGGGGGCTACACCTTC	CASSLSPGHGGGYTF	TRBJ1-2	TRBV7-2	.	.
TGTGCCAGCAGTTACTCGAGGGGACAGGGCTACGAGCAGTACTTC	CASSYSRGQGYEQYF	TRBJ2-7	TRBV6-6	TRBD1	.
TGTGCCAGCAGTACCGGGACAGTGACTGAAGCTTTCTTT	CASSTGTVTEAFF	TRBJ1-1	TRBV7-2	TRBD1	.
TGCGCCAGCAGCCCCTCGAGGATCCCCTACGAGCAGTACTTC	CASSPSRIPYEQYF	TRBJ2-7	TRBV4-3	.	.
TGTGCCAGCTCACCGTCAGGGGTTGGAGGAAATCAGCCCCAGCATTTT	CASSPSGVGGNQPQHF	TRBJ1-5	TRBV18	.	.
TGTGCCAGTAGTATGGGGGACAGGGACTATGGCTACACCTTC	CASSMGDRDYGYTF	TRBJ1-2	TRBV19	TRBD1	.
TGTGCCAGCGGGACAGGGGTTCCTAATGAAAAACTGTTTTTT	CASGTGVPNEKLFF	TRBJ1-4	TRBV7-9	TRBD1	.
TGTGCCACCGGGGGGACAGCGAGCGTGGGGGAGACCCAGTACTTC	CATGGTASVGETQYF	TRBJ2-5	TRBV15	.	.
TGTGCCAGCAGCTCAGGGGGCGCGAACAGTAGGGCTTTCTTT	CASSSGGANSRAFF	TRBJ1-1	TRBV7-3	TRBD1	.
TGTGCCAGCAACTGGGACTATAATGAAAAACTGTTTTTT	CASNWDYNEKLFF	TRBJ1-4	TRBV6-6	.	.
TGTGCCAGTAGTATTTTTCGGAGCTCTGGAAACACCATATATTTT	CASSIFRSSGNTIYF	TRBJ1-3	TRBV19	.	.
TGTGCCAGCAGCCTACCCCATAGAGACAGGGGGACGAGCGGGGAGCTGTTTTTT	CASSLPHRDRGTSGELFF	TRBJ2-2	TRBV7-8	TRBD1	.
TGTGCCAGCTGGATTAGCGGGGGAAACTTCTACAATGAGCAGTTCTTC	CASWISGGNFYNEQFF	TRBJ2-1	TRBV7-9	TRBD2	.
TGTGCCAGCAGCTTAGGATTTGGCAGGGATAACACCGGGGAGCTGTTTTTT	CASSLGFGRDNTGELFF	TRBJ2-2	TRBV7-9	.	.
TGCGCCAGCAGCCACCACAACGAGACACCATCACCCTACAATGAGCAGTTCTTC	CASSHHNETPSPYNEQFF	TRBJ2-1	TRBV5-1	.	.
TGTGCCAGCAGTTCCCCAGGGGAACACGAAAAACTGTTTTTT	CASSSPGEHEKLFF	TRBJ1-4	TRBV27	.	.
TGTGCCAGCAGCTTATTTAGGGGACAGGTGCCGGGGGCTGAAGCTTTCTTT	CASSLFRGQVPGAEAFF	TRBJ1-1	TRBV11-3	TRBD1	.
TGCGCCAGCAGCCATAACAGGGGTTCCTATGAAGCTTTCTTT	CASSHNRGSYEAFF	TRBJ1-1	TRBV4-1	TRBD1	once
TGTGCCAGCAGCTTCGGGACAACCTACGAGCAGTACTTC	CASSFGTTYEQYF	TRBJ2-7	TRBV5-4	.	.
TGTGCCAGCAGCTTAACAGGGGGCGCGGAACAGCCCCAGCATTTT	CASSLTGGAEQPQHF	TRBJ1-5	TRBV7-9	TRBD1	.
TGTGCCAGCAGCTTGGTAGCGGGCACTGAAGCTTTCTTT	CASSLVAGTEAFF	TRBJ1-1	TRBV5-5	.	.